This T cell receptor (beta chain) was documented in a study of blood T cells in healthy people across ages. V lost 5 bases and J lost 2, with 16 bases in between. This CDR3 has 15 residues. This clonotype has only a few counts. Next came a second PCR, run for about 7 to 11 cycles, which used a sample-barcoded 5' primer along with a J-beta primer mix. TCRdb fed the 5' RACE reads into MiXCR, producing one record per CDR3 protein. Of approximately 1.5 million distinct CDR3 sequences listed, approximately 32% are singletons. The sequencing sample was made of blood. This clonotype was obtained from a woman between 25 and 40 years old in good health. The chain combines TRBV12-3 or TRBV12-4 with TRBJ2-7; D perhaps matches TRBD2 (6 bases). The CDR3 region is CASSRDSMRPYEQYF. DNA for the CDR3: TGTGCCAGCAGTCGGGACTCAATGAGACCCTACGAGCAGTACTTC.